The rows below give T cell receptor beta chains drawn from one sample of a study of OX40 agonist ivuxolimab in advanced cancers. Generated by immunoSEQ multiplex PCR, the TCRdb table keeps only in-frame clones and is missing some. The sample has 100,000 to 150,000 clones, about 92% seen once. The starting material was CD4+ or CD8+ T cells sorted from blood, obtained in a trial of the OX40 agonist ivuxolimab. These receptors were obtained from an adult with an advanced solid tumor such as melanoma, head and neck, liver or kidney cancer. Each CDR3 is given without its conserved first and last residue.

ASSTAQGAASPLH	TRBJ1-6	TRBV7-6
ASQIASGTSGARGGQF	TRBJ2-1	TRBV5-4
VFGQSSSGNTIY	TRBJ1-3	TRBV7-9
ASSQAGASGKYGTQY	TRBJ2-3	TRBV14
ASSARQAISYEQF	TRBJ2-1	TRBV9
ASSVEYGEQF	TRBJ2-1	TRBV9
ATSRAGGAPYNSPLH	TRBJ1-6	TRBV15
ASSLRGNGYT	TRBJ1-2	TRBV7-2
ASSEGTGYSGNTIY	TRBJ1-3	TRBV5-1
AWGTGAGQWGYT	TRBJ1-2	TRBV30
ASSSNTGELF	TRBJ2-2	TRBV7-3
ASSLVQYILYNEQF	TRBJ2-1	TRBV5-6
ASSRPRPDRGMSYQPQH	TRBJ1-5	TRBV18
SAERTGYMF	TRBJ2-1	TRBV20-1
AISPGQGYEQY	TRBJ2-7	TRBV10-3
ASSPAGSIGYYEQY	TRBJ2-7	TRBV19
ASSQSPVVWGENIQY	TRBJ2-4	TRBV23-1
AWSWPNYGYT	TRBJ1-2	TRBV30
ASSSSGGSNQPQH	TRBJ1-5	TRBV5-4
ASIYGGSSYEQY	TRBJ2-7	TRBV6-6
ASRQTGGVSYNSPLH	TRBJ1-6	TRBV27
ASSSMGERSNQPQH	TRBJ1-5	TRBV18
SSSRGARETQY	TRBJ2-5	TRBV29-1
ASSLQGEGGYT	TRBJ1-2	TRBV11-2
ASSQDWPGLTPYEQY	TRBJ2-7	TRBV14
ASSSQGGETQY	TRBJ2-5	TRBV6-5
ASSLVGRTRGTLSEQF	TRBJ2-1	TRBV7-2
ASRQGQGAYGYT	TRBJ1-2	TRBV6-6
ASSSSWAADEAF	TRBJ1-1	TRBV11-3
ASSDLAGGPSGGYEQY	TRBJ2-7	TRBV10-2
ASSVGDGYT	TRBJ1-2	TRBV6-6
ASRLLGDRNTEAF	TRBJ1-1	TRBV27
ASSFIGYEQY	TRBJ2-7	TRBV7-2
ASPGGGTSSTDTQY	TRBJ2-3	TRBV6-4
ASSLSTDTQY	TRBJ2-3	TRBV5-1
ASSFSTETQY	TRBJ2-5	TRBV7-9
ASRMGQATYEQY	TRBJ2-7	TRBV6-1
ASRGVGPSTPGEQY	TRBJ2-7	TRBV5-1
ASMAGGSQPQH	TRBJ1-5	TRBV27
ASSSPRGGSGANVLT	TRBJ2-6	TRBV28
ASSSGQWDKPLH	TRBJ1-6	TRBV7-9
ASKSQGMVGTEAF	TRBJ1-1	TRBV16
ASRSPIGAVNTEAF	TRBJ1-1	TRBV28
ASSRGGHKNTEAF	TRBJ1-1	TRBV5-5
ASSYIGGQNEQY	TRBJ2-7	TRBV6-5
ASSPSGFGYT	TRBJ1-2	TRBV18
ASSPGTYNEQF	TRBJ2-1	TRBV7-2